The TCR beta chain described here comes from a study (dated by TCRdb to the mid-2010s). The method behind the library was RT-PCR. Sequencing took place on an Illumina MiSeq. TCRdb redid the processing of the public reads, applying fastp at Q25 and MiXCR, and retained in-frame beta chains. Each CDR3 protein gets just one entry, which takes the most common genes and DNA from the rows behind it. Across this sample there are approximately 720,000 distinct CDR3 sequences, with 13% to 15% seen only once. The leading ten clones occupy roughly 4% of the sample. About this clonotype: It lacks a known antigen. Qualities for individual bases were not recorded, and no much larger clone is one base off.

V is clipped by 4 bases and J by 2 bases, and the sequence between their germline boundaries is 15 bases long. Counted from cysteine to phenylalanine, this CDR3 has 15 amino acids. This entry keeps only the CDR3 DNA: 45 bases, framed from base 1. The germline V gene sets CDR1 to SGHDT and CDR2 to YYEEEE. The sequence joins TRBV5-6 to TRBJ2-5; TRBD2 is a weak D gene call, 6 bases matching. What was sequenced was memory CD4+ T cells from blood. This TCR was sampled from a female donor in good health, serving as a healthy control. The DNA is as follows: TGTGCCAGCAGCCGCTTGGAGGGGTGGCAAGAGACCCAGTACTTC. Protein translation: CASSRLEGWQETQYF.